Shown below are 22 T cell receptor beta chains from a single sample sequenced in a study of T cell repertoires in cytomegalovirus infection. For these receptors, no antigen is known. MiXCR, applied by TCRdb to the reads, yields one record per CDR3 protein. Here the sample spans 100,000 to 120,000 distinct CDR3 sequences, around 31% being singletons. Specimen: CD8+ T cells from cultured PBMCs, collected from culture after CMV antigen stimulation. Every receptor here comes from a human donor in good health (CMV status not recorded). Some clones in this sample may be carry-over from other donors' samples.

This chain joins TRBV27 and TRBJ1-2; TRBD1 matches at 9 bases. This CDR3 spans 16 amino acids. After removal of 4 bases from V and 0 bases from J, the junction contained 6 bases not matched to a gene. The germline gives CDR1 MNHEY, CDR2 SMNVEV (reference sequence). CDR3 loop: CASSSFRQGANYGYTF. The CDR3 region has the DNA TGTGCCAGCAGTTCATTCCGACAGGGGGCTAACTATGGCTACACCTTC.

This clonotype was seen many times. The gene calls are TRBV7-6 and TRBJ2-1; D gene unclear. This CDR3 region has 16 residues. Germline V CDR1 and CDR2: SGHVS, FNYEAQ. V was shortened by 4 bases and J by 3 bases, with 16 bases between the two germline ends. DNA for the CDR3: TGTGCCAGCAGCTCCCCCCCCAATGGTGACTACAATGAGCAGTTCTTC. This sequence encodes CASSSPPNGDYNEQFF.

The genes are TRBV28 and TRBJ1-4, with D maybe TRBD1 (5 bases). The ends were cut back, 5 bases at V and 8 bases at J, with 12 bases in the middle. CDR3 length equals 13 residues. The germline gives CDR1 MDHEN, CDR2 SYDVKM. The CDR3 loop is CASSRRQHEKLFF. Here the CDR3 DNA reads TGTGCCAGCAGTCGTCGACAGCACGAAAAACTGTTTTTT.

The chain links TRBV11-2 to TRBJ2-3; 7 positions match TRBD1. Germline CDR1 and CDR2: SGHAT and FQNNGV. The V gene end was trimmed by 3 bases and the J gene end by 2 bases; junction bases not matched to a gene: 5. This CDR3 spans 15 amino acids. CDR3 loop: CASSFGDSYTDTQYF. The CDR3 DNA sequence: TGTGCCAGCAGCTTCGGGGACAGCTACACAGATACGCAGTATTTT.

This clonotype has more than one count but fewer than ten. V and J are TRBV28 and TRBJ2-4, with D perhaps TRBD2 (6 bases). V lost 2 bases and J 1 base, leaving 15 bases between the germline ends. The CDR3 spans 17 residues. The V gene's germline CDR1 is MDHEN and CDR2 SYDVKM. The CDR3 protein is CASSLNGGRLAKNIQYF. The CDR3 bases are TGTGCCAGCAGTTTAAACGGAGGGAGACTTGCCAAAAACATTCAGTACTTC.

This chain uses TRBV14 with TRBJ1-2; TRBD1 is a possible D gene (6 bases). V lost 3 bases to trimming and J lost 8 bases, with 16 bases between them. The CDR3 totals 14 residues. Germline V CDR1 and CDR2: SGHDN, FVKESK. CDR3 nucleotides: TGTGCCAGCAGCCACGATTTAACAGGGTCCGGCTACACCTTC. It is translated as CASSHDLTGSGYTF.

The CDR3 reads CASSYGGVTDTQYF. The CDR3 DNA follows: TGTGCCAGCAGTTACGGCGGGGTCACAGATACGCAGTATTTT. The chain employs TRBV6-2 or TRBV6-3 and TRBJ2-3, with D perhaps TRBD2 (6 bases). Germline CDR1 MNHEY, CDR2 SVGEGT. Trimming removed 2 bases from V and 2 bases from J, with 8 bases in between. This CDR3 is 14 amino acids long.

The CDR3 sequence: CASSLFPPGGSYEQYF. The CDR3 nucleotides read TGTGCCAGCAGCTTATTCCCCCCCGGAGGGAGCTACGAGCAGTACTTC. The rearrangement joins TRBV7-9 to TRBJ2-7; tentatively, D is TRBD2 (6 bases). The V end lost 2 bases, the J end lost 3 bases, and 17 bases lay between the germline ends. Germline-derived CDR1 and CDR2 are SEHNR and FQNEAQ (reference sequence). The CDR3 extends over 16 amino acids.

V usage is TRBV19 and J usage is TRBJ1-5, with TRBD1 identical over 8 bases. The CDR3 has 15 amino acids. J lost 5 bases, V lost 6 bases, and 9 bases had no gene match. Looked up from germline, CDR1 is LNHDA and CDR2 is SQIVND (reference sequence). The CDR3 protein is CASSPSTGDYQPQHF. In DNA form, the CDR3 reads TGTGCCAGTAGCCCCTCGACAGGGGATTATCAGCCCCAGCATTTT.

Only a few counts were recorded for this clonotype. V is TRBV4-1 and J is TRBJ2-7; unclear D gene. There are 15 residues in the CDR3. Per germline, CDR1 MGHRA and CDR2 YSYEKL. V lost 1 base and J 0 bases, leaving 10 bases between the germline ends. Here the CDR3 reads CASSQVGLGSYEQYF. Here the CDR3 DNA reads TGCGCCAGCAGCCAAGTTGGGCTAGGCTCCTACGAGCAGTACTTC.

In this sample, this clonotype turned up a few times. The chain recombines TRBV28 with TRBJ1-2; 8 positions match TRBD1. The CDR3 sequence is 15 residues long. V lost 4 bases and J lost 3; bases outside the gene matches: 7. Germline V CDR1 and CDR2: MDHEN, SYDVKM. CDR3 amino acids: CASSSGQGLDYGYTF. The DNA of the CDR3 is TGTGCCAGCAGTTCCGGACAGGGTCTGGACTATGGCTACACCTTC.

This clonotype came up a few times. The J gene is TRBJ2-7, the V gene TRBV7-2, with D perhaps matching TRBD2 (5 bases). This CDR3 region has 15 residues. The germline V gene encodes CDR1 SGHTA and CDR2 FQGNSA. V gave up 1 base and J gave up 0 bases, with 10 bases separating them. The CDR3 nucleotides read TGTGCCAGCAGCTTAGTGGGTAGCGCCTCCTACGAGCAGTACTTC. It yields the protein CASSLVGSASYEQYF.

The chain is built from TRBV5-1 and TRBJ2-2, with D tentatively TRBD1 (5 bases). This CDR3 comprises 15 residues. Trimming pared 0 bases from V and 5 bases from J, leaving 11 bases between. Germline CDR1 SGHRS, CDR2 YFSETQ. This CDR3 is CASSLVPRGTGELFF. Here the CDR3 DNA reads TGCGCCAGCAGCTTGGTTCCAAGGGGAACCGGGGAGCTGTTTTTT.

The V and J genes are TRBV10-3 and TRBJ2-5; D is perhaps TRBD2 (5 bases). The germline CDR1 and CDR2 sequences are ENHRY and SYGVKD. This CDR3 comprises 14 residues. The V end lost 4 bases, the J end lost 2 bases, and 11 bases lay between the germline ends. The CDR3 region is CAISGAAEQETQYF. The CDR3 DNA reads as TGTGCCATCAGTGGAGCGGCAGAACAAGAGACCCAGTACTTC.

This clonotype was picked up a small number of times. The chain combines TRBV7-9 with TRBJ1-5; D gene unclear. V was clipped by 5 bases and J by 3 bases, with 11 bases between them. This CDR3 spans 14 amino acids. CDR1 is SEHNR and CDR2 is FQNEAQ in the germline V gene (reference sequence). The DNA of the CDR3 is TGTGCCAGCAGCCCGTCAGGTTACAATCAGCCCCAGCATTTT. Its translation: CASSPSGYNQPQHF.

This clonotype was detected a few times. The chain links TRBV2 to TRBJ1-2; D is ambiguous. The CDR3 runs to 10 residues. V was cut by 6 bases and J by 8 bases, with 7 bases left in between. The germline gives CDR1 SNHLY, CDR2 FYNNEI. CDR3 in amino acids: CASRHLGYTF. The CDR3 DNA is TGTGCCAGCAGACACCTAGGCTACACCTTC.

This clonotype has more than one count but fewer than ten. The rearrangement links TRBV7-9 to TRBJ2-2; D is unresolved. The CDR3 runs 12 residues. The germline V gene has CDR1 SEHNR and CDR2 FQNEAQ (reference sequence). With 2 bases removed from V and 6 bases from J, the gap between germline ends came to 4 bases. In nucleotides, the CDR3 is TGTGCCAGCAGCTTATACGCCGGGGAGCTGTTTTTT. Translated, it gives CASSLYAGELFF.

The CDR3 nucleotides read TGTGCCAGCAGCTTAGAGGGGGGGTCGGGGAGTGGGCAGTTCTTC. It encodes CASSLEGGSGSGQFF. The chain combines TRBV11-2 with TRBJ2-1; TRBD2 matches at 7 bases. Trimming took 0 bases from V and 12 from J; bases not matched to a gene: 11. Per the germline V gene, CDR1 is SGHAT and CDR2 is FQNNGV. CDR3 length: 15 residues.

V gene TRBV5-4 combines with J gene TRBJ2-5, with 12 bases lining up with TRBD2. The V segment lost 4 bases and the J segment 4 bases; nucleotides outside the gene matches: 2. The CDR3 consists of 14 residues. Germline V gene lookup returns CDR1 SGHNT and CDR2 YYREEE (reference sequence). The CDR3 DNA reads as TGTGCCAGCAGCGCTAGCGGGGGGGCAGAGACCCAGTACTTC. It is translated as CASSASGGAETQYF.

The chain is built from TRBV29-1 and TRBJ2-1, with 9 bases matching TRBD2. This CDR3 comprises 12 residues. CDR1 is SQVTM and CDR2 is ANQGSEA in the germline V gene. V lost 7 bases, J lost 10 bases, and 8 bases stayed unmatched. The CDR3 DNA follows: TGCAGCGAACTAAAGAGCGGGGGGGAGCAGTTCTTC. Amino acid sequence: CSELKSGGEQFF.

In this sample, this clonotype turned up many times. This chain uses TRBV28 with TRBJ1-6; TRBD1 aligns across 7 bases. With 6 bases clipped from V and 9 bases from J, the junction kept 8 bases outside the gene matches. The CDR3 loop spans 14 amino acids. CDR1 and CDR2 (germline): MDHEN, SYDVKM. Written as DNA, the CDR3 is TGTGCCAGCAGCCTCAGACAGGGCGGTTCACCCCTCCACTTT. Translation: CASSLRQGGSPLHF.

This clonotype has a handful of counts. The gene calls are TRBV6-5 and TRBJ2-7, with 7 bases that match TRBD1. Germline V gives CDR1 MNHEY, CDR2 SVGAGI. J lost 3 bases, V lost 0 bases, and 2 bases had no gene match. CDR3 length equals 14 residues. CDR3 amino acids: CASSYSGGYYEQYF. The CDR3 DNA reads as TGTGCCAGCAGTTACTCAGGGGGCTACTACGAGCAGTACTTC.